This T cell receptor (beta chain) comes out of a study of vaccination effects on CD4 cells after COVID-19. Study-wide background: Either the BNT162b2 or mRNA-1273 vaccine was given to participants in two doses.

Peptide-pool stimulation followed by sequencing identified expanded antigen-specific CD4+ clonotypes in the ViraFEST assay. Culturing for around ten days preceded CD4+ T cell isolation. Previously uninfected by SARS-CoV-2, the vaccine recipients also showed negative nucleocapsid antibodies. After about 2 million PBMC were placed in each well, they were cultured with around 10 IU/ml IL-2 and 8 to 10 ug/ml peptides. Notes on this clone: Its target is not known.

Only in-frame clones appear in the TCRdb table, and some are missing; sequencing was by immunoSEQ multiplex PCR. The repertoire consists of more than 9,000 clones, with 65% to 75% occurring once and the leading ten covering 24%. The CDR3 is made up of 13 amino acids. The V and J ends lost 3 bases and 4 bases respectively, with 9 bases between them. Germline V gene lookup returns CDR1 LNHDA and CDR2 SQIVND (reference sequence). The specimen comprised CD4+ T cells from PBMCs cultured with HCoV-229E spike peptides, sampled before COVID-19 vaccination. The source is a human donor who received a COVID-19 vaccine. This sequence joins TRBV19 and TRBJ1-1, with TRBD1 as a possible D gene (5 bases). The CDR3 loop reads CASSIWGGTEAFF. In nucleotides, the CDR3 is TGTGCCAGTAGTATTTGGGGGGGCACTGAAGCTTTCTTT.